This T cell receptor (beta chain) was sequenced for a study of human T cells and chemical hapten exposure. Study at large: How much TCR each sample yielded varied, mostly because pooled library volumes differed slightly.

The template was total RNA from unfractionated whole blood. This CDR3 has 14 residues. The germline V and J ends were trimmed by 1 base and 3 bases, with 7 bases remaining between them. Germline V gives CDR1 LNHNV, CDR2 YYDKDF (reference sequence). It was the library that attached unique molecular identifiers to individual cDNA molecules. Original analysis: Samples had a median of roughly 100,000 TCRs, ranging roughly 20,000 to 700,000. TCRdb reprocessed the 5' RACE reads with MiXCR, giving one entry per CDR3 protein. TCRdb, not the original authors, processed these V and J calls. The table lists more than 60,000 distinct CDR3 sequences, approximately 15% of them singletons.

The TCR comes from a female donor in good health. The rearrangement uses TRBV15 and TRBJ2-1, with D unresolved. Here the CDR3 reads CATSRVSRYNEQFF. CDR3 nucleotides: TGTGCCACCAGCAGAGTTTCTCGCTACAATGAGCAGTTCTTC.